This T cell receptor beta chain is from a study of CD8 T cells in ankylosing spondylitis. Study-level findings and limits: For ankylosing spondylitis blood, a TCR beta motif of about eight highly homologous variants appeared characteristic. Reportedly, significant enrichment of disease-linked clones occurred in matched ankylosing spondylitis synovial fluid. Some of the motif variants had earlier been found in reactive arthritis patients' fluid and blood.

The germline V gene encodes CDR1 MNHNS and CDR2 SASEGT. The V gene lost 7 bases and the J gene lost 5 bases, with 18 bases spanning the gap. The CDR3 spans 16 residues. With regard to this clonotype: Its antigen is as yet unknown.

Preparation of TCR beta libraries was done by quantitative 5'-RACE with molecular barcodes. TCRdb redid the calling of the 5' RACE reads with MiXCR, one entry per CDR3 protein. The sample has approximately 300,000 distinct CDR3 sequences, 8% seen once. The origin of this receptor is a male donor with ankylosing spondylitis. The sample taken for sequencing was blood, either unsorted or a sorted T cell fraction (not recorded which). The genes are TRBV6-1 and TRBJ1-6; no reliable D call. The CDR3 region is CASKEPPVGHNSPLHF. CDR3 sequence (DNA): TGTGCCAGCAAGGAACCCCCGGTGGGCCATAATTCACCCCTCCACTTT.